Shown below are 20 T cell receptor beta chains from a single sample sequenced in a study of T cells in Graves' hyperthyroidism and ophthalmopathy. Researchers took RNA transcripts and amplified the TCR beta CDR3 regions from them. The TCR CDR3 was amplified in a first-round RT-PCR using the HTBI primer set. TCRdb independently ran MiXCR on the multiplex PCR reads; one entry per CDR3 protein. The sample yields about 640,000 distinct CDR3 sequences, around 21% seen once. The source material was blood. The receptors were gathered from a man younger than 40 with Graves' ophthalmopathy.

This clonotype was counted between two and nine times. The CDR3 loop is CASSLATGNEKLFF. The DNA of the CDR3 is TGCGCCAGCAGCTTGGCGACAGGGAATGAAAAACTGTTTTTT. The genes are TRBV5-1 and TRBJ1-4, with 7 bases matching TRBD1. In germline, CDR1 is SGHRS, CDR2 YFSETQ. Trimming took 0 bases from V and 5 from J; bases not matched to a gene: 1. The CDR3 extends over 14 amino acids.

This clonotype has more than one count but fewer than ten. The chain links TRBV28 to TRBJ2-7, with TRBD1 matching over 7 bases. V lost 4 bases to trimming and J lost 4 bases; unmatched junction nucleotides: 4. CDR1 is MDHEN and CDR2 is SYDVKM in the germline V gene. CDR3 size: 13 residues. CDR3 sequence reads: CASSSPQGYEQYF. In nucleotides, the CDR3 is TGTGCCAGCAGTTCCCCACAGGGGTACGAGCAGTACTTC. The whole variable domain, remainder taken from reference TRBV28 and TRBJ2-7, is DVKVTQSSRYLVKRTGEKVFLECVQDMDHENMFWYRQDPGLGLRLIYFSYDVKMKEKGDIPEGYSVSREKKERFSLILESASTNQTSMYLCASSSPQGYEQYFGPGTRLTVT.

This clonotype was counted between two and nine times. The chain uses TRBV11-2 and TRBJ1-5, with TRBD1 matching over 7 bases. The CDR3 has 16 amino acids. Germline CDR1 SGHAT, CDR2 FQNNGV. Trimming cost V 6 bases and J 2 bases; bases outside gene matches: 10. In DNA, the CDR3 is TGTGCCAGCAGTGAGCCCCGACAGGGACGCAATCAGCCCCAGCATTTT. Amino acid sequence: CASSEPRQGRNQPQHF.

The rearrangement joins TRBV5-8 to TRBJ1-5; no definite D call. Germline loops: CDR1 SGHTS, CDR2 YDEGEE. V was trimmed by 5 bases and J by 0 bases, leaving 9 bases between them. The length of the CDR3 is 14 residues. In DNA, the CDR3 is TGTGCCAGCAGTAACGGTTTTAGCAATCAGCCCCAGCATTTT. Residues: CASSNGFSNQPQHF.

This clonotype was counted a few times. This chain links TRBV5-1 with TRBJ2-1; 10 bases are a match to TRBD2. Unmatched junction bases numbered 8, after V lost 3 bases and J lost 5 bases. The CDR3 spans 16 residues. Germline V gene sequence: CDR1 SGHRS, CDR2 YFSETQ. DNA for the CDR3: TGCGCCAGCAGCTCAAAACTAGCGGGGCCCAACAATGAGCAGTTCTTC. Its translation is CASSSKLAGPNNEQFF.

The rearrangement links TRBV10-3 to TRBJ2-1; tentatively, D is TRBD2 (5 bases). Germline values: CDR1 ENHRY, CDR2 SYGVKD. The CDR3 has 18 amino acids. Trimming took off 1 base at V and 0 bases at J, with 16 bases between the two ends. CDR3 protein: CAISEYPRRTLSYNEQFF. The CDR3 DNA sequence: TGTGCCATCAGTGAGTATCCCCGGAGGACGCTCTCCTACAATGAGCAGTTCTTC.

Only a few counts were recorded for this clonotype. V is TRBV6-5 and J is TRBJ1-1, with 10 bases fitting TRBD1. This CDR3 region has 15 residues. Per germline, CDR1 MNHEY and CDR2 SVGAGI. Losses at the gene ends were 1 base for V and 1 base for J; bases not matched to a gene: 0. CDR3 sequence reads: CASSYWDRGNTEAFF. The CDR3 region has the DNA TGTGCCAGCAGTTACTGGGACAGGGGGAACACTGAAGCTTTCTTT.

CDR3 DNA sequence: TGTGCCAGCAGTCGACAGGGTGGGGATTATGGCTACACCTTC. Translated, it gives CASSRQGGDYGYTF. J is TRBJ1-2 and V is TRBV7-9, with 7 nucleotides matching TRBD1. CDR1 is SEHNR and CDR2 is FQNEAQ in the germline V gene (reference sequence). V trimming: 6 bases; J trimming: 5 bases; junction bases outside the gene matches: 9. CDR3 size: 14 residues. Supplemented by reference TRBV7-9 and TRBJ1-2, the full variable domain reads DTGVSQNPRHKITKRGQNVTFRCDPISEHNRLYWYRQTLGQGPEFLTYFQNEAQLEKSRLLSDRFSAERPKGSFSTLEIQRTEQGDSAMYLCASSRQGGDYGYTFGSGTRLTVV.

This clonotype occurred a few times. The genes are TRBV27 and TRBJ2-1; tentative D call: TRBD2 (5 bases). Germline-derived CDR1 and CDR2 are MNHEY and SMNVEV (reference sequence). This CDR3 is built from 17 residues. V was pared by 5 bases and J by 0 bases, with 17 bases between. The CDR3 loop reads CASSPVPRLPSYNEQFF. The CDR3 DNA reads as TGTGCCAGCAGTCCCGTTCCTCGACTACCCTCCTACAATGAGCAGTTCTTC.

J is TRBJ2-5 and V is TRBV7-8; D possibly uses TRBD1 or TRBD2 (6 bases each). Germline V gene lookup returns CDR1 SGHVS and CDR2 FQNEAQ. V lost 5 bases to trimming and J lost 2 bases, with 15 bases between them. This CDR3 region has 15 residues. CDR3 bases: TGTGCCAGCAGCCGACTGGGGGGCGGTCAAGAGACCCAGTACTTC. Translating gives CASSRLGGGQETQYF.

The table lists this clonotype with a few counts. The chain is built from TRBV7-2 and TRBJ2-3, with 10 bases aligning to TRBD2. Germline-derived CDR1 and CDR2 are SGHTA and FQGNSA. Trimming removed 1 base from V and 5 bases from J; junction bases left unmatched: 9. This CDR3 has 17 residues. The CDR3 nucleotides are TGTGCCAGCAGCTTAGTTTCAGCGGGAGGGACCGGAGATACGCAGTATTTT. Amino acid sequence: CASSLVSAGGTGDTQYF.

The chain couples TRBV4-1 to TRBJ2-2; 10 bases line up with TRBD1. CDR1 MGHRA and CDR2 YSYEKL come from the germline V gene. The CDR3 is 15 residues long. V dropped 8 bases and J dropped 0; count of bases not matched to a gene: 3. The DNA of the CDR3 is TGCGCCAGCCGGGACAGGGGCGCGAACACCGGGGAGCTGTTTTTT. Amino acid sequence: CASRDRGANTGELFF.

This clonotype was found many times. The chain has TRBV11-2 and TRBJ1-1; D is perhaps TRBD1 (6 bases). Per germline, CDR1 SGHAT and CDR2 FQNNGV. The germline V and J ends were trimmed by 5 bases and 0 bases, with 19 bases remaining between them. The CDR3 length is 17 residues. CDR3: CASSPAETGNMNTEAFF. The DNA for the CDR3 is TGTGCCAGCAGCCCTGCCGAGACAGGCAACATGAACACTGAAGCTTTCTTT.

In this sample, this clonotype turned up many times. The chain uses TRBV6-1 and TRBJ2-5; TRBD1 is a possible D gene (6 bases). CDR1 MNHNS and CDR2 SASEGT come from the germline V gene. This CDR3 comprises 13 residues. Trimming took off 5 bases at V and 1 base at J, with 8 bases between the two ends. The chain's CDR3 is CASSRTVQETQYF. CDR3 nucleotides: TGTGCCAGCAGTCGGACAGTCCAAGAGACCCAGTACTTC.

In its sample, this clonotype was seen many times. The J gene is TRBJ1-5, the V gene TRBV11-1; D is unresolved. Germline lookup yields CDR1 SGHAT and CDR2 FQDESV (reference sequence). This CDR3 spans 15 amino acids. V gave up 5 bases and J gave up 10 bases, with 21 bases separating them. This CDR3 is CASSLDRWGTGPQHF. Here the CDR3 DNA reads TGTGCCAGCAGCCTCGACCGATGGGGTACTGGCCCCCAGCATTTT. Supplemented by reference TRBV11-1 and TRBJ1-5, the full variable domain reads EAEVAQSPRYKITEKSQAVAFWCDPISGHATLYWYRQILGQGPELLVQFQDESVVDDSQLPKDRFSAERLKGVDSTLKIQPAELGDSAMYLCASSLDRWGTGPQHFGDGTRLSIL.

This clonotype was detected ten times or more. V usage is TRBV7-9 and J usage is TRBJ1-2; D might be TRBD1 (5 bases). Trimming took 4 bases from V and 3 from J, leaving 12 bases between them. The CDR3 runs to 14 residues. CDR1 SEHNR and CDR2 FQNEAQ come from the germline V gene (reference sequence). The CDR3, as DNA: TGTGCCAGCAGCTCGAACGGGGCCGACTATGGCTACACCTTC. Translated: CASSSNGADYGYTF.

The V gene is TRBV20-1, the J gene TRBJ2-6; tentatively, D is TRBD1 or TRBD2 (5 bases each). This CDR3 region has 15 residues. Trimming took off 5 bases at V and 0 bases at J, with 11 bases between the two ends. Germline loops: CDR1 DFQATT, CDR2 SNEGSKA (reference sequence). The CDR3 spells CSAGDASSGANVLTF. The CDR3, as DNA: TGCAGTGCTGGGGACGCGAGCTCTGGGGCCAACGTCCTGACTTTC.

The chain employs TRBV5-1 and TRBJ2-5; TRBD2 matches 9 bases. Germline values: CDR1 SGHRS, CDR2 YFSETQ. V dropped 4 bases and J dropped 5; count of bases not matched to a gene: 9. The CDR3 is 15 amino acids. CDR3 amino acids: CASSRAGGQGETQYF. In nucleotides, the CDR3 is TGCGCCAGCAGCCGAGCGGGAGGCCAGGGGGAGACCCAGTACTTC.

This clonotype appeared a few times. This chain uses TRBV7-9 with TRBJ2-1; the D gene is possibly TRBD2 (6 bases). The V end was cut by 2 bases, the J end by 2 bases, with 13 bases between. Germline values: CDR1 SEHNR, CDR2 FQNEAQ (reference sequence). CDR3 length: 16 residues. The CDR3 loop reads CASSLFYGSTYNEQFF. Written as DNA, the CDR3 is TGTGCCAGCAGCTTATTTTACGGGAGCACCTACAATGAGCAGTTCTTC.

The chain is built from TRBV3-1 and TRBJ2-3; D may be TRBD2 (6 bases). The germline V and J ends were trimmed by 0 bases and 6 bases, with 16 bases remaining between them. The length of the CDR3 is 16 residues. Per germline, CDR1 LGHDT and CDR2 YNNKEL (reference sequence). This chain's CDR3 is CASSQDNSGGWDTQYF. Written as DNA, the CDR3 is TGTGCCAGCAGCCAAGATAATAGCGGAGGTTGGGATACGCAGTATTTT.